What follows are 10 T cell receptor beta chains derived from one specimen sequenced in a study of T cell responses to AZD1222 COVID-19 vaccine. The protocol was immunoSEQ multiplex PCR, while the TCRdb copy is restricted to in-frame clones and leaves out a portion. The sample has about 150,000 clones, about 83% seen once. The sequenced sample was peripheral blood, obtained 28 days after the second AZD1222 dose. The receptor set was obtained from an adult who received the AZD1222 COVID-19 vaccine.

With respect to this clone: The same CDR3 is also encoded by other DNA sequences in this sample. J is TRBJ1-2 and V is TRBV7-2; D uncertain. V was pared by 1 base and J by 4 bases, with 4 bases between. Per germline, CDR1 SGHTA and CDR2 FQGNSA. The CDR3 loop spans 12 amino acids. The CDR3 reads CASSLDGYGYTF. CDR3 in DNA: TGTGCCAGCAGCTTAGACGGCTATGGCTACACCTTC.

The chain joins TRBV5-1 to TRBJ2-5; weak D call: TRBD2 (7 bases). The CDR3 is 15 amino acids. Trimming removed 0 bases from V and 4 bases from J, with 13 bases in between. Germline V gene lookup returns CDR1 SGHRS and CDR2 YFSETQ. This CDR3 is CASSLAGGGGETQYF. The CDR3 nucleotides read TGCGCCAGCAGCTTGGCTGGCGGGGGCGGAGAGACCCAGTACTTC.

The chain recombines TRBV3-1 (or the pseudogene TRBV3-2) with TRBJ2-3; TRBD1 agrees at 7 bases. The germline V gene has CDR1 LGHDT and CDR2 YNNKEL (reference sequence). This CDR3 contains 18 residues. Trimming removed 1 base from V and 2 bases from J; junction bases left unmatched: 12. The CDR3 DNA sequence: TGTGCCAGCAGCCAAGTTGTGGGACAGCATATGTCCACAGATACGCAGTATTTT. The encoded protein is CASSQVVGQHMSTDTQYF.

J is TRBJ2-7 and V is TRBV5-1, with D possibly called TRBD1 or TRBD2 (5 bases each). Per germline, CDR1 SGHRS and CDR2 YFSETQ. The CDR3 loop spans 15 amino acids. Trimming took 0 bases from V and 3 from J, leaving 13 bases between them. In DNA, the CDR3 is TGCGCCAGCAGCTTGGACGGGACCCCGGACTACGAGCAGTACTTC. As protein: CASSLDGTPDYEQYF.

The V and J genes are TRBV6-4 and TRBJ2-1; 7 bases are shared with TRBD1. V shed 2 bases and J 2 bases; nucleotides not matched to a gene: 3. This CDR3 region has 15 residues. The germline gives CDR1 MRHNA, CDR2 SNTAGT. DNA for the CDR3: TGTGCCAGCAGTGACACGCAGGGGGCCTACAATGAGCAGTTCTTC. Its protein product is CASSDTQGAYNEQFF.

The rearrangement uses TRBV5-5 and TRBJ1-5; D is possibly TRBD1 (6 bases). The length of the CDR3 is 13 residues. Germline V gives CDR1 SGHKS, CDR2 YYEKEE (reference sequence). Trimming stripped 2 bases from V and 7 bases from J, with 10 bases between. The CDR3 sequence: CASSFDRTQPQHF. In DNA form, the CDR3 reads TGTGCCAGCAGCTTCGACAGGACCCAGCCCCAGCATTTT.

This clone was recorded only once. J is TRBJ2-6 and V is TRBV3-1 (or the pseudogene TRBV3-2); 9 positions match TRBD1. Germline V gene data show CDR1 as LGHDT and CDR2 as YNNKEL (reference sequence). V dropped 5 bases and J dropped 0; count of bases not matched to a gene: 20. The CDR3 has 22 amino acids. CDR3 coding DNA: TGTGCCAGCAGCAATGCCTTTTCCCCGACAGGGGGAGCTTACTCTGGGGCCAACGTCCTGACTTTC. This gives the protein CASSNAFSPTGGAYSGANVLTF.

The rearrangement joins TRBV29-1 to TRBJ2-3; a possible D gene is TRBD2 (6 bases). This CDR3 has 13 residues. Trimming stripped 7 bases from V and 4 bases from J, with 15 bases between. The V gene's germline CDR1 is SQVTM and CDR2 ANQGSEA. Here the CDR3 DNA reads TGCAGCGCTGGCTGGGGAGGCCCAGATACGCAGTATTTT. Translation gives CSAGWGGPDTQYF.

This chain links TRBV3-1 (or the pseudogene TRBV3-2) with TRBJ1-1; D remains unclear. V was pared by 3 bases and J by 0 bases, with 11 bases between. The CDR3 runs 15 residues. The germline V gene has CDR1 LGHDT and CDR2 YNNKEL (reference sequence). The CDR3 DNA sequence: TGTGCCAGCAGCCATCAGGACGGCATGAACACTGAAGCTTTCTTT. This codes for CASSHQDGMNTEAFF.

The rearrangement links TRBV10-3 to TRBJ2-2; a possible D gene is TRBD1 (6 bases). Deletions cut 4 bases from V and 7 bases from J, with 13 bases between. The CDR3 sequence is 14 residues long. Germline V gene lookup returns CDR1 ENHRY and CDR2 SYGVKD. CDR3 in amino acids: CAISGARGDGELFF. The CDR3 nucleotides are TGTGCCATCAGTGGGGCCAGGGGTGACGGGGAGCTGTTTTTT.